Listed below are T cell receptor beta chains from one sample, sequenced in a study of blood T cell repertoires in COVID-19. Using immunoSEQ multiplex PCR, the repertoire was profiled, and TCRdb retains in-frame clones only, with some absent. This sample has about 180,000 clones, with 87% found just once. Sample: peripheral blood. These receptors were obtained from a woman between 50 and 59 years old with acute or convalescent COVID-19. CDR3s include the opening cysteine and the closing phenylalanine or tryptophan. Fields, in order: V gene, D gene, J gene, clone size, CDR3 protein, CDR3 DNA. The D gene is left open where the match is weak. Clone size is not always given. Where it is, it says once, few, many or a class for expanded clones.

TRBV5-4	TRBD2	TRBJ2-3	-	CASSPGLAGPGTQYF	TGTGCCAGCAGCCCGGGACTAGCGGGACCCGGAACGCAGTATTTT
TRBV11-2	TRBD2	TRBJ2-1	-	CASSFQRGVYNEQFF	TGTGCCAGCAGCTTTCAGCGGGGGGTATACAATGAGCAGTTCTTC
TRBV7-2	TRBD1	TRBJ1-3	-	CASSLAGQASGNTIYF	TGTGCCAGCAGCTTAGCCGGACAGGCTTCTGGAAACACCATATATTTT
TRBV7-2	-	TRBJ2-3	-	CASVLGGGRDTQYF	TGTGCCAGCGTCCTAGGCGGAGGGAGGGATACGCAGTATTTT
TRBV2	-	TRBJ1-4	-	CASSALGALTGEKLFF	TGTGCCAGCAGTGCCTTGGGGGCGCTAACGGGGGAAAAACTGTTTTTT
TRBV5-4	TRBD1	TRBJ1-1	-	CASSGLQGWGTEAFF	TGTGCCAGCAGCGGTTTACAGGGGTGGGGGACTGAAGCTTTCTTT
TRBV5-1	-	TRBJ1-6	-	CASSLEGGFAYNSPLHF	TGCGCCAGCAGCTTGGAAGGAGGGTTCGCCTATAATTCACCCCTCCACTTT
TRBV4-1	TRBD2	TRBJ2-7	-	CASSQALAGNYEQYF	TGCGCCAGCAGCCAAGCACTAGCGGGTAACTACGAGCAGTACTTC
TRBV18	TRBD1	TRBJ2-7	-	CASSPLGTGGSNEQYF	TGTGCCAGCTCACCACTTGGGACAGGGGGTAGCAACGAGCAGTACTTC
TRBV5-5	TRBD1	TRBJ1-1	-	CASSLEGRGLTEAFF	TGTGCCAGCAGCTTGGAGGGCAGGGGGCTTACTGAAGCTTTCTTT
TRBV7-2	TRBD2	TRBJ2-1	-	CASSLEQRGANEQFF	TGTGCCAGCAGCTTAGAACAGCGGGGCGCGAATGAGCAGTTCTTC
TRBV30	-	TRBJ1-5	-	CAWSAHGGSNQPQHF	TGTGCCTGGAGTGCCCACGGAGGGAGCAATCAGCCCCAGCATTTT
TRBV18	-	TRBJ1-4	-	CASSQLAVVQDEKLFF	TGTGCCAGCTCACAGCTGGCAGTGGTCCAGGATGAAAAACTGTTTTTT
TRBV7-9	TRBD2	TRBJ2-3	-	CASSLLAGVVGTDTQYF	TGTGCCAGCAGCTTACTAGCGGGAGTCGTCGGCACAGATACGCAGTATTTT
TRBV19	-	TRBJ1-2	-	CASSIEAWGYTF	TGTGCCAGTAGTATTGAGGCTTGGGGCTACACCTTC
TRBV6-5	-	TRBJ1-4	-	CASSYSSPGLGEKLFF	TGTGCCAGCAGTTACTCTAGTCCAGGATTAGGTGAAAAACTGTTTTTT
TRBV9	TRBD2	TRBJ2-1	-	CASSGLAGGRNEQFF	TGTGCCAGCAGCGGGTTGGCGGGGGGGCGGAATGAGCAGTTCTTC
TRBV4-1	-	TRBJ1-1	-	CASSQHGEGAFF	TGCGCCAGCAGCCAACACGGGGAGGGGGCTTTCTTT
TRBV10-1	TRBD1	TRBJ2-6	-	CASSSLILWARGTVGVSGANVLTF	TGCGCCAGCAGCTCCTTGATCCTCTGGGCGAGAGGGACAGTAGGTGTCTCTGGGGCCAACGTCCTGACTTTC
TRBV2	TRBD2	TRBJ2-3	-	CASSERRGFSTDTQYF	TGTGCCAGCAGTGAACGGCGGGGGTTTAGCACAGATACGCAGTATTTT
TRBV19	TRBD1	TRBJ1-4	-	CASSMGQGEEKLFF	TGTGCCAGTAGTATGGGACAGGGGGAGGAAAAACTGTTTTTT
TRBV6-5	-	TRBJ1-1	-	CASSFDSFMNTEAFF	TGTGCCAGCAGTTTCGACTCCTTCATGAACACTGAAGCTTTCTTT
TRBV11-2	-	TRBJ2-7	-	CASSLALVSPYEQYF	TGTGCCAGCAGCTTAGCACTAGTCTCACCCTACGAGCAGTACTTC
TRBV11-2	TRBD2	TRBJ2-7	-	CASSQDRLAGVYEQYF	TGTGCCAGCAGCCAGGACCGACTAGCGGGGGTTTACGAGCAGTACTTC
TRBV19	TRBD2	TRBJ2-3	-	CASSIDHGGGVADTQYF	TGTGCCAGTAGTATAGATCACGGCGGGGGGGTGGCAGATACGCAGTATTTT
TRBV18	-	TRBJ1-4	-	CASSPAGFHEKLFF	TGTGCCAGCTCACCGGCAGGTTTTCATGAAAAACTGTTTTTT
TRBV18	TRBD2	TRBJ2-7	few	CASSPAGGSWDEQYF	TGTGCCAGCTCACCGGCGGGGGGGTCGTGGGACGAGCAGTACTTC
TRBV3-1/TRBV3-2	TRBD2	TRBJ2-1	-	CASSLTSGSEYNEQFF	TGTGCCAGCAGCCTAACTAGCGGGAGCGAGTACAATGAGCAGTTCTTC
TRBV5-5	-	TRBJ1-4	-	CASSLEGGGAMKLFF	TGTGCCAGCAGCTTGGAGGGCGGGGGGGCAATGAAACTGTTTTTT
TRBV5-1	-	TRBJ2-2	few	CASSFGTMDTGELFF	TGCGCCAGCAGCTTTGGTACAATGGACACCGGGGAGCTGTTTTTT
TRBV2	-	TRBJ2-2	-	CASSEQINLTGELFF	TGTGCCAGCAGTGAACAGATAAATCTCACCGGGGAGCTGTTTTTT
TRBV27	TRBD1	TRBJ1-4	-	CASSLPIRQGPNEKLFF	TGTGCCAGCAGTTTACCCATAAGACAGGGCCCTAATGAAAAACTGTTTTTT
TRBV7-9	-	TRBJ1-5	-	CASSLDAGGNQPQHF	TGTGCCAGCAGCTTAGACGCGGGGGGGAATCAGCCCCAGCATTTT
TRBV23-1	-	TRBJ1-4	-	CASSQLPGLRRGEKLFF	TGCGCCAGCAGTCAACTTCCGGGCCTTAGAAGGGGTGAAAAACTGTTTTTT
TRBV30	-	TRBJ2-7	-	CALVGVFNEQYF	TGTGCCTTGGTCGGGGTATTCAACGAGCAGTACTTC
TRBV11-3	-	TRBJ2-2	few	CASSIGLFANTGELFF	TGTGCCAGCAGCATCGGACTTTTCGCGAACACCGGGGAGCTGTTTTTT
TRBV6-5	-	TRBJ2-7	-	CASTYGGANPQQYF	TGTGCCAGCACCTACGGGGGAGCAAACCCCCAGCAGTACTTC
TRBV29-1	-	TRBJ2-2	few	CSVVGGVGELFF	TGCAGCGTTGTAGGCGGGGTCGGGGAGCTGTTTTTT
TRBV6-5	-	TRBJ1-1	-	CASSNSKSTEAFF	TGTGCCAGCAGCAACTCTAAAAGCACTGAAGCTTTCTTT
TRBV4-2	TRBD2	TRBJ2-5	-	CASSQAGGAGETQYF	TGTGCCAGCAGCCAGGCCGGGGGGGCTGGAGAGACCCAGTACTTC
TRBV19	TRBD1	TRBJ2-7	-	CASSSRQGYEQYF	TGTGCCAGTAGTTCTCGACAGGGATACGAGCAGTACTTC
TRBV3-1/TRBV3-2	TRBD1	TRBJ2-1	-	CASSQVKVGGCDEQFF	TGTGCCAGCAGCCAAGTTAAGGTAGGGGGCTGCGATGAGCAGTTCTTC
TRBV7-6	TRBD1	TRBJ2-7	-	CASSPRQGTYEQYF	TGTGCCAGCAGCCCTCGACAGGGCACCTACGAGCAGTACTTC
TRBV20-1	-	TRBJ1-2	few	CSASPGPTENYGYTF	TGCAGTGCTAGTCCAGGGCCGACGGAGAACTATGGCTACACCTTC
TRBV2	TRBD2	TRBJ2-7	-	CASSPTSGLTYSEQYF	TGTGCCAGCAGTCCCACTAGCGGATTAACGTATTCCGAGCAGTACTTC
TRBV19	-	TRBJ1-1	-	CASPGRGNTEAFF	TGTGCCAGCCCGGGCAGGGGGAACACTGAAGCTTTCTTT
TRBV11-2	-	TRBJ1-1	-	CASSLDHLGRAEAFF	TGTGCCAGCAGCTTAGATCATCTCGGGAGGGCTGAAGCTTTCTTT
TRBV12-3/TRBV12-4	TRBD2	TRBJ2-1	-	CASSLPPPSGQFF	TGTGCCAGCAGTTTACCCCCCCCTAGCGGGCAGTTCTTC
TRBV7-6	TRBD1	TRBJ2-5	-	CASSVRGTQETQYF	TGTGCCAGCAGCGTCAGGGGGACCCAAGAGACCCAGTACTTC
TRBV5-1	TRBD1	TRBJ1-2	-	CASSPGTANYGYTF	TGCGCCAGCAGCCCCGGGACAGCTAACTATGGCTACACCTTC
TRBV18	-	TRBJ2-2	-	CASSPFDTGNTGELFF	TGTGCCAGCTCACCGTTTGATACAGGGAACACCGGGGAGCTGTTTTTT
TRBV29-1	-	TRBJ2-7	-	CSVGGQGYEQYF	TGCAGCGTTGGAGGTCAGGGCTACGAGCAGTACTTC
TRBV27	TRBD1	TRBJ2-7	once	CASSRDRSYEQYF	TGTGCCAGCAGCCGGGACAGGTCCTACGAGCAGTACTTC
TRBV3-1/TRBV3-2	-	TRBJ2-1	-	CASSLGASDYNEQFF	TGTGCCAGCAGCCTAGGAGCCAGTGACTACAATGAGCAGTTCTTC
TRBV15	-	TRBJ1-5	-	CATSRDRFEPQHF	TGTGCCACCAGCAGAGATCGGTTTGAGCCCCAGCATTTT
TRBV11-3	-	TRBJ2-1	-	CASSFSRDPYNEQFF	TGTGCCAGCAGCTTCTCTAGAGACCCATACAATGAGCAGTTCTTC
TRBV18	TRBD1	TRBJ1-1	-	CASSPPARGDTEAFF	TGTGCCAGCTCACCACCGGCCAGGGGGGACACTGAAGCTTTCTTT
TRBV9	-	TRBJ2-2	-	CASSVGSPGELFF	TGTGCCAGCAGCGTAGGTAGTCCCGGGGAGCTGTTTTTT
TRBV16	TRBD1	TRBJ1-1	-	CASSRVDRGRTEAFF	TGTGCCAGCAGCCGTGTAGACAGGGGGCGAACTGAAGCTTTCTTT